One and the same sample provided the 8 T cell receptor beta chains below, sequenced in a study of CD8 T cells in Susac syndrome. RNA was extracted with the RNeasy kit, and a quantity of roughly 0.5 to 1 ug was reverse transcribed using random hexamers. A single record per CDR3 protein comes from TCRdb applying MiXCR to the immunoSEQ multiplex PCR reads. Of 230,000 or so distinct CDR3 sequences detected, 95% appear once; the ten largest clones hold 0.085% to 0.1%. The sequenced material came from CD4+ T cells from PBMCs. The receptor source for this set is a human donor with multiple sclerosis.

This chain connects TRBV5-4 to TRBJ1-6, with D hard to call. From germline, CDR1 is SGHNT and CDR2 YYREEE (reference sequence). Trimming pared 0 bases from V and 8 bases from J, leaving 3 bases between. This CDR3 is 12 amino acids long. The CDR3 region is CASSLEYSPLHF. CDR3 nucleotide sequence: TGTGCCAGCAGCTTGGAGTATTCACCCCTCCACTTT.

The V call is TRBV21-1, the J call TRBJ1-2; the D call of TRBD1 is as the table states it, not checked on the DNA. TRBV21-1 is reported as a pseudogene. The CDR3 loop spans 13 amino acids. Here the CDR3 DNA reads TGTGCCAGCAGCAGGGGCGGGACGTATGGCTACACCTTC. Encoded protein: CASSRGGTYGYTF.

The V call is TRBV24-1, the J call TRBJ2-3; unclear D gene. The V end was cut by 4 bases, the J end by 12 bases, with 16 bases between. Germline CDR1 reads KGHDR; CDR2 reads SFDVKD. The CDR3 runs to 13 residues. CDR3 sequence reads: CATSEGFPPQQYF. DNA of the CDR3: TGTGCCACCAGTGAGGGTTTTCCTCCACAACAGTATTTT.

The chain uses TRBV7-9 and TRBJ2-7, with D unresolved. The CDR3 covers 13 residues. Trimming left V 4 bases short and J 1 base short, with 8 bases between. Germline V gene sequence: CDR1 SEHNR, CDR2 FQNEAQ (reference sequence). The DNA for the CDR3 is TGTGCCAGCAGCTACGGTGGGTCCTACGAGCAGTACTTC. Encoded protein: CASSYGGSYEQYF.

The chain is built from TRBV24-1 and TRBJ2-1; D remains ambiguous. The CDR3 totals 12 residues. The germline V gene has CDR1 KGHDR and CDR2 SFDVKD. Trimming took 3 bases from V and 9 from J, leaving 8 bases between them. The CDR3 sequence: CATSDTIGEQFF. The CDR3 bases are TGTGCCACCAGTGATACTATCGGTGAGCAGTTCTTC.

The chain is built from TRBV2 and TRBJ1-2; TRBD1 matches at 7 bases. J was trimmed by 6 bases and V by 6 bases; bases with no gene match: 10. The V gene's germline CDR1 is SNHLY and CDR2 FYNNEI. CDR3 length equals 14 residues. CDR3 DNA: TGTGCCAGCAGGAAAGACAGGGTGGGAGATGGCTACACCTTC. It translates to CASRKDRVGDGYTF.

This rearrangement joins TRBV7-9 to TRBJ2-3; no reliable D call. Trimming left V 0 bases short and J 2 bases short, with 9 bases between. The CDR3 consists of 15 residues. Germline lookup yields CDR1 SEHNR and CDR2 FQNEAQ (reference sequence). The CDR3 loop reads CASSLAGQNTDTQYF. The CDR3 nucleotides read TGTGCCAGCAGCTTAGCTGGGCAGAACACAGATACGCAGTATTTT.

The CDR3 DNA is TGTGCCAGCAAGAGAAGCAGGGGTGGCACTGAAGCTTTCTTT. It is translated as CASKRSRGGTEAFF. J is TRBJ1-1 and V is TRBV2; the D gene is possibly TRBD1 (6 bases). The CDR3 totals 14 residues. Germline CDR1 SNHLY, CDR2 FYNNEI. V lost 7 bases, J lost 4 bases, and 16 bases lay in between. Combining the CDR3 with reference TRBV2 and TRBJ1-1 gives the whole variable domain EPEVTQTPSHQVTQMGQEVILRCVPISNHLYFYWYRQILGQKVEFLVSFYNNEISEKSEIFDDQFSVERPDGSNFTLKIRSTKLEDSAMYFCASKRSRGGTEAFFGQGTRLTVV.